This T cell receptor beta chain was identified during a study of blood T cell repertoires in COVID-19. Study-level background: Both acute and convalescent COVID-19 samples were obtained from the United States, Italy and Spain. Sample material is recorded as cDNA or gDNA derived from T cells, B-cell-depleted T cells, or PBMCs.

Authors' processing steps: The authors estimated nucleated cell counts from reference gene primer amplification. The assay was immunoSEQ multiplex PCR, and TCRdb's table has in-frame clones only and misses some. V, J and clone size are those of that table, while D and trimming were read from the DNA. The sample consists of 200,000 to 300,000 clones, around 90% of them appearing once. J gave up 2 bases and V 4 bases, and 9 bases lay outside the gene matches. CDR3 size: 16 residues. CDR1 and CDR2 from the germline V gene are SGHNT and YYREEE (reference sequence). The chain joins TRBV5-4 to TRBJ2-3; 8 bases match TRBD2. The specimen sequenced was peripheral blood. The clonotype comes from a man under 40 with COVID-19, enrolled during active disease. CDR3 in amino acids: CASSPGAGGITDTQYF. The CDR3 DNA follows: TGTGCCAGCAGCCCAGGGGCGGGGGGTATCACAGATACGCAGTATTTT.